This record looks at one T cell receptor beta chain sequence and its context. The antigen remains unidentified. The record originates from a study of beta chain features in type 1 diabetes. For the study at large: Sorted cells, more than 95,000,000 in number, were examined across all samples. Study results and limitations: Across patients, naive, central memory and Treg TCRB repertoires exhibited apparently greater similarity than was observed across healthy donors. All four CD4+ subsets of Type 1 diabetes patients contained TCRB CDR3s that were moderately but significantly shorter.

The germline V and J ends were trimmed by 6 bases and 5 bases, with 16 bases remaining between them. This CDR3 has 14 residues. The germline gives CDR1 MGHDK, CDR2 SYGVNS. Reverse transcription of all isolated RNA meant that expressed TCRB transcripts were sequenced. Measured with immunoSEQ multiplex PCR; TCRdb has only the in-frame clones, and not every one. The data contain about 360,000 clones, roughly 12% of them singletons. One heparinised blood draw averaging approximately 100 mL was given by each donor. The rearrangement uses TRBV25-1 and TRBJ1-1; weak D call: TRBD1 (5 bases). The TCR comes from a woman younger than 30 with type 1 diabetes. The specimen was naive CD4+ T cells from blood. The CDR3 sequence: CASRGLGGGTEAFF. The CDR3 bases are TGTGCCAGCAGGGGGTTGGGCGGGGGGACTGAAGCTTTCTTT.